One and the same sample provided the 5 T cell receptor beta chains below, sequenced in a study of T-cell memory formation after mild COVID-19. Via MiXCR, TCRdb re-called the 5' RACE reads, giving one row per CDR3 protein. Here the sample spans tens of thousands of distinct CDR3 sequences, approximately 25% being singletons. Sequencing was carried out using PBMCs or a T cell subset sorted from them (not recorded which). The source of these receptors is a man in his late teens or twenties who had mild COVID-19 (a few samples of this study predate the infection). Cell type and time point are not known.

The CDR3 nucleotides are TGTGCCAGCAGCTTGGACAGGGGAAGGGAACAGCCCCAGCATTTT. Residues: CASSLDRGREQPQHF. The chain combines TRBV5-5 with TRBJ1-5; 7 bases agree with TRBD1. Germline V gene sequence: CDR1 SGHKS, CDR2 YYEKEE (reference sequence). The J segment lost 7 bases and the V segment lost 0 bases, leaving 7 bases of the junction unmatched. The CDR3 spans 15 residues. Drawing the rest from reference TRBV5-5 and TRBJ1-5, the complete variable domain is DAGVTQSPTHLIKTRGQQVTLRCSPISGHKSVSWYQQVLGQGPQFIFQYYEKEERGRGNFPDRFSARQFPNYSSELNVNALLLGDSALYLCASSLDRGREQPQHFGDGTRLSIL.

This clonotype was counted only a few times. CDR3 region: CAILRGNEQYF. CDR3 in DNA: TGTGCCATCCTGCGTGGGAACGAGCAGTACTTC. The chain combines TRBV10-3 with TRBJ2-7; D unresolved. The CDR3 has 11 residues. Germline V gene sequence: CDR1 ENHRY, CDR2 SYGVKD. Trimming left V 8 bases short and J 5 bases short, with 10 bases between.

This clonotype was picked up a small number of times. The V call is TRBV29-1, the J call TRBJ2-7, with a weak D call TRBD1 (5 bases). CDR1 and CDR2 (germline): SQVTM, ANQGSEA. V lost 6 bases and J 3 bases, leaving 18 bases between the germline ends. There are 14 residues in the CDR3. CDR3 amino acids: CSVHRRAAFYEQYV. As DNA, the CDR3 is TGCAGCGTCCATCGCAGGGCCGCGTTCTACGAGCAGTACGTC.

The V and J genes are TRBV23-1 and TRBJ2-3; a weak D match, TRBD1 (5 bases). TRBV23-1 is sorted into the ORF group, with uncertain function. The CDR3 has 15 amino acids. V was pared by 6 bases and J by 3 bases, with 16 bases between. CDR3 sequence reads: CASRPDSPSTDTQYF. The CDR3 DNA follows: TGCGCCAGCAGACCCGACAGCCCCTCTACAGATACGCAGTATTTT.

V is TRBV4-2 and J is TRBJ2-2, with D perhaps assigned TRBD1 or TRBD2 (5 bases each). The CDR3 loop spans 16 amino acids. Looked up from germline, CDR1 is LGHNA and CDR2 is YNFKEQ. V lost 1 base, J lost 7 bases, and 16 bases lay in between. DNA for the CDR3: TGTGCCAGCAGCCAAGTGGGGGTTTGGGACGGCGGGGAGCTGTTTTTT. The encoded protein is CASSQVGVWDGGELFF.